The 4 T cell receptor beta chains in this list originate from one sample, sequenced in a study of cytomegalovirus exposure and HLA in healthy donors (TCRdb year 2017). The library was generated by the immunoSEQ multiplex PCR assay. A mixture of 60 forward primers for TCR Vbeta segments and 13 reverse primers for TCR Jbeta segments was used in the multiplex PCR. TCRdb stores this immuneACCESS table with in-frame sequences only. Part of the clones is absent; in the studies checked, under half of the shortfall reflects unresolved V genes, and no reason is known for the rest. The sample table holds under 130,000 clones. About 0.59% of the sample is in the top ten clones. Sequencing was carried out using PBMCs. These receptors originate from a man aged 50-60 years in good health and CMV-seronegative.

The chain recombines TRBV19 with TRBJ1-1; TRBD1 matches at 8 bases. V trimming: 7 bases; J trimming: 0 bases; junction bases outside the gene matches: 1. Germline CDR1 and CDR2: LNHDA and SQIVND (reference sequence). The CDR3 has 13 amino acids. CDR3 DNA: TGTGCCAGTAAGGGACAGGTGAACACTGAAGCTTTCTTT. It translates to CASKGQVNTEAFF.

The chain couples TRBV4-2 to TRBJ2-3; unclear D gene. The germline V gene has CDR1 LGHNA and CDR2 YNFKEQ. Deletions cut 1 base from V and 0 bases from J, with 5 bases between. This CDR3 comprises 14 residues. The CDR3 reads CASSQVGSTDTQYF. In nucleotides, the CDR3 is TGTGCCAGCAGCCAAGTCGGGAGCACAGATACGCAGTATTTT.

This chain links TRBV6-6 with TRBJ2-7, with 9 bases fitting TRBD1. Germline values: CDR1 MNHNY, CDR2 SVGAGI (reference sequence). This CDR3 has 15 amino acids. The V segment lost 7 bases and the J segment 3 bases; nucleotides outside the gene matches: 10. The CDR3 protein is CASTPGTGLSYEQYF. Here the CDR3 DNA reads TGTGCCAGCACCCCCGGGACAGGGCTCAGCTACGAGCAGTACTTC.

The chain couples TRBV6-5 to TRBJ1-1; TRBD1 might be the D (6 bases). The CDR3 runs to 16 residues. With 0 bases removed from V and 3 bases from J, the gap between germline ends came to 14 bases. Germline CDR1 reads MNHEY; CDR2 reads SVGAGI. CDR3 in amino acids: CASSYSQDPGDTEAFF. CDR3 coding DNA: TGTGCCAGCAGTTACTCACAGGACCCAGGGGACACTGAAGCTTTCTTT.